The subject of this entry is one T cell receptor (beta chain). What this receptor recognizes is not known. Base qualities are missing; no much larger clone stands one base away. This record comes from a study of blood T cell repertoires in COVID-19 (dated by TCRdb to between 2020 and 2021). Regarding the research as a whole: Collaborator samples came from the United States, Italy and Spain and covered acute and convalescent phases of COVID-19. The dataset comprised deeply sampled blood TCRbeta repertoires from subjects exposed to, actively infected with, or recovered from COVID-19. The samples were drawn from two sources: the first 160 participants of the ongoing ImmuneRACE study, and fewer than 1,500 subjects contributed by 6 global collaborators. Nearly every sample came with metadata listing a de-identified subject ID, COVID-19 status, age in years and sex. A freely available public database, intended as a resource for researchers studying the immune response to SARS-CoV-2, is where the repertoires were released. The prospective study material was composed of cDNA or gDNA derived from T cells, B-cell-depleted T cells, or PBMCs. Where available, HLA class I and class II types were obtained from metadata supplied by the sample provider rather than from assay-based typing. Study-wide conclusions, independent of this receptor: The quantity of clinical and demographic metadata differed by source and by participant and was supplied without curation.

TCRbeta CDR3 regions were amplified from genomic DNA by means of the immunoSEQ Assay, a bias-controlled multiplex PCR. The authors' analysis ran thus. The number of nucleated cells in each sample was estimated from the amplification of reference gene primers within the assay. To quantify the absolute abundance of each unique TCRbeta CDR3 rearrangement, sequence reads were collapsed and filtered. Productive Simpson clonality was computed per sample as the square root of Simpson's diversity index over productive rearrangements. The table was pulled from immuneACCESS by TCRdb, which kept in-frame rearrangements only. Such tables lose some clones; where checked, under half of the loss comes from unresolved V genes, and the rest has no known cause. Clonal size and the V and J genes are those of that table, whereas D and trimming came from the DNA. The sample profile shows some 500,000 clones; roughly 91% of them were found once. The ten largest clones capture roughly 8% of the sample.

Trimming costs V 3 bases and J 4 bases, and their ends lie 19 bases apart. The CDR3 sequence holds 17 residues, the cysteine and phenylalanine included. Only the CDR3 DNA stays, 51 bases, in frame from base 1. CDR1 and CDR2 are read off the germline V gene as SGHTA and FQGTGA. At one collaborating source in Seattle, patients were enrolled during active infection and were followed longitudinally through the course of disease. Each collaborating institution followed its own protocols to collect whole blood in K2EDTA tubes. Collaborator samples were shipped for TCRbeta analysis as frozen whole blood, isolated PBMCs, or DNA extracted from either sample type.

Sequenced: peripheral blood. This receptor was obtained from a woman between 45 and 60 years old with COVID-19, enrolled during active disease. Rearrangement joined TRBV7-3 to TRBJ2-1; TRBD1 is a weak D gene call, 7 bases matching. The base sequence is TGTGCCAGCAGCTTTTGGTGGGGGGACAGATATTACAATGAGCAGTTCTTC. This codes for CASSFWWGDRYYNEQFF.